The 15 T cell receptor beta chains listed next were all sequenced from one sample in a study of T cell repertoires in cytomegalovirus infection. TCRdb independently ran MiXCR on the reads; one entry per CDR3 protein. The table has approximately 190,000 distinct CDR3 sequences, 8% to 10% seen once. Sequencing used PBMCs. These receptors came from a human donor in good health (CMV status not recorded). Some clones in this sample may be carry-over from other donors' samples.

This rearrangement joins TRBV29-1 to TRBJ2-5, with D unclear. The CDR3 loop spans 12 amino acids. CDR1 SQVTM and CDR2 ANQGSEA come from the germline V gene. V was cut by 6 bases and J by 2 bases, with 10 bases left in between. In nucleotides, the CDR3 is TGCAGCGTAAGAGTGATACAAGAGACCCAGTACTTC. This encodes CSVRVIQETQYF.

This clonotype was seen a few times. The chain combines TRBV6-2 or TRBV6-3 with TRBJ2-3, with a weak D call TRBD2 (6 bases). CDR3 length equals 14 residues. V was clipped by 6 bases and J by 4 bases, with 14 bases between them. Germline CDR1 MNHEY, CDR2 SVGEGT. CDR3 DNA sequence: TGTGCCAGCAGACTCAGCGGAGGGGCAGATACGCAGTATTTT. Translation gives CASRLSGGADTQYF.

This clonotype was picked up a small number of times. The chain couples TRBV10-3 to TRBJ2-3; 11 bases are a match to TRBD2. Germline V CDR1 and CDR2: ENHRY, SYGVKD. J was trimmed by 7 bases and V by 6 bases; bases with no gene match: 6. This CDR3 has 14 residues. The CDR3 DNA sequence: TGTGCCATCAGATTAGCGGGGGGGCGGAATACGCAGTATTTT. As protein: CAIRLAGGRNTQYF.

This clonotype has more than one count but fewer than ten. This rearrangement joins TRBV20-1 to TRBJ1-4; tentatively, D is TRBD1 (6 bases). The CDR3 is 14 residues long. V was trimmed by 5 bases and J by 15 bases, leaving 25 bases between them. The germline V gene has CDR1 DFQATT and CDR2 SNEGSKA (reference sequence). CDR3 nucleotides: TGCAGTGCTCCGCCGATGACAGGATCTCATCACGTGTTTTTT. Amino acids: CSAPPMTGSHHVFF.

In this sample, this clonotype turned up many times. The chain links TRBV7-9 to TRBJ1-1; 8 nucleotides line up with TRBD1. V trimming: 5 bases; J trimming: 0 bases; junction bases outside the gene matches: 5. The germline CDR1 and CDR2 sequences are SEHNR and FQNEAQ (reference sequence). The CDR3 runs to 15 residues. DNA of the CDR3: TGTGCCAGCAGCCCAGGACAGGGCATGAACACTGAAGCTTTCTTT. This sequence encodes CASSPGQGMNTEAFF.

This clonotype was counted many times. The gene calls are TRBV7-2 and TRBJ1-6; no firm D call. The germline CDR1 and CDR2 sequences are SGHTA and FQGNSA. The CDR3 sequence is 12 residues long. V lost 8 bases and J lost 10, with 12 bases in between. CDR3 protein: CASAERLSPLHF. The DNA of the CDR3 is TGTGCCAGCGCGGAACGGCTCTCACCCCTCCACTTT.

Many counts were recorded for this clonotype. J is TRBJ1-5 and V is TRBV7-9; 8 bases match TRBD1. The junction had 7 bases not matched to a gene; V was cut back by 5 bases and J by 7 bases. The germline gives CDR1 SEHNR, CDR2 FQNEAQ (reference sequence). The CDR3 is 14 amino acids. This CDR3 is CASSTSTGGQPQHF. In nucleotides, the CDR3 is TGTGCCAGCAGCACATCAACAGGGGGACAGCCCCAGCATTTT.

This clonotype was found many times. The chain uses TRBV4-3 and TRBJ2-7, with 7 positions matching TRBD1. Trimming at V came to 1 base and at J to 0 bases, leaving 3 bases not matched to a gene. Germline V lookup: CDR1 LGHNA, CDR2 YSLEER. This CDR3 has 15 amino acids. CDR3 nucleotides: TGCGCCAGCAGCCAAGGGACAGGATTCTCCTACGAGCAGTACTTC. This codes for CASSQGTGFSYEQYF.

This clonotype was recorded at least ten times. The chain has TRBV7-9 and TRBJ2-2; D might be TRBD2 (5 bases). CDR1 and CDR2 (germline): SEHNR, FQNEAQ (reference sequence). The CDR3 is 17 amino acids. V was trimmed by 4 bases and J by 2 bases, leaving 17 bases between them. The CDR3 is CASSYPTRTYNTGELFF. The DNA of the CDR3 is TGTGCCAGCAGCTACCCAACGAGGACTTATAACACCGGGGAGCTGTTTTTT.

Ten or more counts support this clonotype. The chain has TRBV6-2 or TRBV6-3 and TRBJ2-7; 7 nucleotides align to TRBD1. CDR1 and CDR2 (germline): MNHEY, SVGEGT. The V and J ends lost 7 bases and 7 bases, in that order; junction bases with no gene match: 10. The CDR3 has 13 residues. DNA of the CDR3: TGTGCCAGCACCAGGGGGACCACTAGAGAGCAGTACTTC. This sequence encodes CASTRGTTREQYF.

The chain is built from TRBV27 and TRBJ2-1; D tentatively fits TRBD1 or TRBD2 (5 bases each). CDR3 length: 14 residues. V was shortened by 2 bases and J by 10 bases, with 15 bases between the two germline ends. Germline V gene lookup returns CDR1 MNHEY and CDR2 SMNVEV (reference sequence). The CDR3 region is CASSLGGFEGEQFF. Here the CDR3 DNA reads TGTGCCAGCAGTTTAGGAGGTTTTGAGGGGGAGCAGTTCTTC.

The chain is built from TRBV7-8 and TRBJ2-2; 9 bases align to TRBD2. CDR3 length: 18 residues. V shed 5 bases and J 2 bases; nucleotides not matched to a gene: 12. Germline CDR1 reads SGHVS; CDR2 reads FQNEAQ. CDR3 protein: CASSSHRGTSRNTGELFF. CDR3 nucleotides: TGTGCCAGCAGCAGCCACCGTGGGACTAGCCGAAACACCGGGGAGCTGTTTTTT.

In its sample, this clonotype was seen many times. The gene calls are TRBV7-2 and TRBJ2-7, with 11 bases matching TRBD2. V shed 0 bases, J shed 7 bases, and the junction held 5 bases outside the gene matches. Germline V gene lookup returns CDR1 SGHTA and CDR2 FQGNSA. This CDR3 has 15 amino acids. Written as DNA, the CDR3 is TGTGCCAGCAGCTTAGCGGGACTAGCGGTGCAAGAGCAGTACTTC. This encodes CASSLAGLAVQEQYF. The entire variable domain, with the rest obtained from reference TRBV7-2 and TRBJ2-7, is as follows: GAGVSQSPSNKVTEKGKDVELRCDPISGHTALYWYRQSLGQGLEFLIYFQGNSAPDKSGLPSDRFSAERTGGSVSTLTIQRTQQEDSAVYLCASSLAGLAVQEQYFGPGTRLTVT.

This clonotype was seen at least ten times. This sequence joins TRBV6-2 or TRBV6-3 and TRBJ2-1, with 8 bases that match TRBD2. The germline V gene has CDR1 MNHEY and CDR2 SVGEGT. V was clipped by 8 bases and J by 0 bases; unmatched bases: 6. The CDR3 is 15 residues long. The CDR3 spells CASRSGSSSYNEQFF. CDR3 coding DNA: TGTGCCAGCCGAAGCGGGAGCAGCTCCTACAATGAGCAGTTCTTC.

This clonotype was recorded at least ten times. This chain uses TRBV20-1 with TRBJ2-1; 10 bases map to TRBD2. With V trimmed by 5 bases and J by 5 bases, 6 bases remained unmatched. The CDR3 loop spans 14 amino acids. Germline V CDR1 and CDR2: DFQATT, SNEGSKA (reference sequence). This chain's CDR3 is CSALLAGIHNEQFF. As DNA, the CDR3 is TGCAGTGCTTTACTAGCGGGGATCCACAATGAGCAGTTCTTC.